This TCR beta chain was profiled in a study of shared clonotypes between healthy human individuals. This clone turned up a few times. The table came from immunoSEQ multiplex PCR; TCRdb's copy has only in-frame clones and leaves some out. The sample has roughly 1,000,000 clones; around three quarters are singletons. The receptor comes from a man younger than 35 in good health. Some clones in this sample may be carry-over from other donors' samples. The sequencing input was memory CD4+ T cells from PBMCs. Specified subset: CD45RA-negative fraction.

This chain's CDR3 is CASRLDIQGNQPQHF. The DNA for the CDR3 is TGTGCCAGCAGGCTAGACATACAAGGCAATCAGCCCCAGCATTTT. The chain employs TRBV28 and TRBJ1-5; D remains unclear. The CDR3 loop spans 15 amino acids. V lost 6 bases, J lost 2 bases, and 14 bases lay in between. Germline assignment: CDR1 MDHEN and CDR2 SYDVKM.